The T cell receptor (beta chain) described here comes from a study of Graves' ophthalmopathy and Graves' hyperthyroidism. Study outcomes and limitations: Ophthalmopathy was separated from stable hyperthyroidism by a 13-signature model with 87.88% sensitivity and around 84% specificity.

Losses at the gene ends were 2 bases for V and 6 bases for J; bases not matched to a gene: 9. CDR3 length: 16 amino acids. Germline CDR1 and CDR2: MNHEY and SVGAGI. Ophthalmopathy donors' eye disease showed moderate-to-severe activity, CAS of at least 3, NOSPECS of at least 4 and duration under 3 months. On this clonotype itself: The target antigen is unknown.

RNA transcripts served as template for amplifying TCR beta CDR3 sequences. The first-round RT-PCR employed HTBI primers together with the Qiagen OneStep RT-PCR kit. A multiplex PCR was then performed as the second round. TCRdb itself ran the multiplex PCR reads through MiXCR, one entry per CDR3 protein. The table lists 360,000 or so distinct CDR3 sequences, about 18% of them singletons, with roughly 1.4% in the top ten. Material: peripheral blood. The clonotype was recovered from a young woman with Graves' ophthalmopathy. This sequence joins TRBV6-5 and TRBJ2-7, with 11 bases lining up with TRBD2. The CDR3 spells CASSYASSGRLGEQYF. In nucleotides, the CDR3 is TGTGCCAGCAGTTACGCTTCTAGCGGGAGGCTTGGCGAGCAGTACTTC.